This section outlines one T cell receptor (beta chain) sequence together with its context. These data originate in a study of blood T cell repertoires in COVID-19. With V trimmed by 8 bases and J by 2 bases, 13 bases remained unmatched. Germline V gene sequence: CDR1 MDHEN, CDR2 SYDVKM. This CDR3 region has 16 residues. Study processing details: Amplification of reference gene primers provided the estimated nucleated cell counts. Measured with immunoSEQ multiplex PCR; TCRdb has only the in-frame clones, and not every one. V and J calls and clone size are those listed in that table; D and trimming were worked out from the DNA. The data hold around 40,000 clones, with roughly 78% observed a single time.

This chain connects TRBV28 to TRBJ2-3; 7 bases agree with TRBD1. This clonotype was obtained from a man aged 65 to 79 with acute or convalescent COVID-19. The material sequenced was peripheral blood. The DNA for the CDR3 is TGTGCCAGCTTCTTTACCGGGACAGCCCACACAGATACGCAGTATTTT. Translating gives CASFFTGTAHTDTQYF.